What follows are 20 T cell receptor beta chains derived from one specimen sequenced in a study of neoadjuvant anti-PD-1 for oral cavity cancer. Only in-frame clones appear in the TCRdb table, and some are missing; sequencing was by immunoSEQ multiplex PCR. Here the sample spans about 42,000 clones, 60% to 80% being singletons. Regarding time point: after neoadjuvant nivolumab, at surgical resection. Source: PBMCs, taken after nivolumab (anti-PD-1) treatment. These receptor sequences come from a person aged 40-85 years with oral cavity squamous cell carcinoma.

The chain has TRBV25-1 and TRBJ1-1, with D tentatively TRBD1 (6 bases). The CDR3 consists of 15 residues. Trimming cost V 5 bases and J 4 bases, with 17 bases left between them. From germline, CDR1 is MGHDK and CDR2 SYGVNS. CDR3 sequence reads: CASSSHRQAATEAFF. The CDR3 DNA reads TGTGCCAGCAGTTCTCATCGACAGGCCGCCACTGAAGCTTTCTTT.

This chain connects TRBV14 to TRBJ2-7; D possibly matches TRBD1 or TRBD2 (5 bases each). Looked up from germline, CDR1 is SGHDN and CDR2 is FVKESK. This CDR3 spans 14 amino acids. V lost 3 bases to trimming and J lost 2 bases, with 11 bases between them. Here the CDR3 reads CASSHGAGPYEQYF. The CDR3 bases are TGTGCCAGCAGCCACGGGGCAGGGCCCTACGAGCAGTACTTC.

For the CDR3, the DNA is TGTGCCAGCAGCTTAAAAAAAGGGCGGGAGACCCAGTACTTC. Translation gives CASSLKKGRETQYF. The chain uses TRBV5-4 and TRBJ2-5; no clear D. The CDR3 loop spans 14 amino acids. The ends were cut back, 2 bases at V and 5 bases at J, with 13 bases in the middle. Germline lookup yields CDR1 SGHNT and CDR2 YYREEE (reference sequence).

A few counts support this clone. V gene TRBV19 combines with J gene TRBJ1-2; D is perhaps TRBD1 (5 bases). Germline V gives CDR1 LNHDA, CDR2 SQIVND (reference sequence). The CDR3 totals 14 residues. With 7 bases removed from V and 2 bases from J, the gap between germline ends came to 14 bases. The CDR3 DNA sequence: TGTGCCAGTAAACGGACACGGACAAACTATGGCTACACCTTC. Protein: CASKRTRTNYGYTF.

J is TRBJ2-7 and V is TRBV5-6; unclear D gene. The CDR3 is 11 amino acids. The ends were cut back, 2 bases at V and 6 bases at J, with 6 bases in the middle. Germline CDR1 SGHDT, CDR2 YYEEEE. The DNA of the CDR3 is TGTGCCAGCAGCTTTAGGGTCGAGCAGTACTTC. Translating gives CASSFRVEQYF.

This clone was found a few times. The rearrangement links TRBV7-3 to TRBJ2-2, with 9 bases lining up with TRBD2. Trimming cost V 6 bases and J 4 bases; bases outside gene matches: 9. CDR1 is SGHTA, CDR2 FQGTGA, per germline. This CDR3 comprises 16 residues. CDR3 sequence (DNA): TGTGCCAGCAGTCCCATAGCGGGAGCGATCACCGGGGAGCTGTTTTTT. It codes for CASSPIAGAITGELFF.

The chain links TRBV9 to TRBJ1-4, with a weak D call TRBD1 (6 bases). The CDR3 loop spans 19 amino acids. Germline CDR1 and CDR2: SGDLS and YYNGEE. Trimming left V 3 bases short and J 3 bases short, with 24 bases between. The CDR3 DNA reads as TGTGCCAGCAGCGCCCCACCCCCGGGGGTATCAGGGGCTAATGAAAAACTGTTTTTT. Translation gives CASSAPPPGVSGANEKLFF. Combining the CDR3 with reference TRBV9 and TRBJ1-4 gives the whole variable domain DSGVTQTPKHLITATGQRVTLRCSPRSGDLSVYWYQQSLDQGLQFLIQYYNGEERAKGNILERFSAQQFPDLHSELNLSSLELGDSALYFCASSAPPPGVSGANEKLFFGSGTQLSVL.

As to this clone: The same CDR3 also results from other DNA sequences found in this sample. The chain links TRBV27 to TRBJ1-2; D might be TRBD1 (6 bases). In germline, CDR1 is MNHEY, CDR2 SMNVEV (reference sequence). Trimming stripped 0 bases from V and 8 bases from J, with 10 bases between. This CDR3 contains 13 residues. CDR3 bases: TGTGCCAGCAGTTTATCCCACAGGGAGGGCTACACCTTC. Translating it yields CASSLSHREGYTF.

The rearrangement joins TRBV2 to TRBJ2-7, with D hard to call. The V end lost 8 bases, the J end lost 0 bases, and 11 bases lay between the germline ends. This CDR3 contains 13 residues. Germline V gene data show CDR1 as SNHLY and CDR2 as FYNNEI. For the CDR3, the DNA is TGTGCCAGCCGTGGACCCAGCTCCTACGAGCAGTACTTC. It translates to CASRGPSSYEQYF.

The J gene is TRBJ1-2, the V gene TRBV6-1; D might be TRBD1 (5 bases). Germline V CDR1 and CDR2: MNHNS, SASEGT. V shed 6 bases and J shed 4 bases, with 15 bases lying between them. CDR3 size: 14 residues. The CDR3 here is CASRGPQESYGYTF. The CDR3 DNA is TGTGCCAGCAGGGGACCCCAAGAATCCTATGGCTACACCTTC.

Notes on this clone: At one end, the junction sequence differs from germline, possibly due to a read error. The chain couples TRBV7-7 to TRBJ2-2; D not resolved. CDR3 length: 16 residues. From germline, CDR1 is SSHAT and CDR2 FNYEAQ (reference sequence). CDR3 DNA: TGTGCTAGCAGCTCCACGACGAGCGCGAACACCGGGGAGCTGTTTTTT. It specifies CASSSTTSANTGELFF.

J is TRBJ2-5 and V is TRBV6-1; the D gene could be TRBD1 or TRBD2 (5 bases each). The CDR3 length is 12 residues. Trimming cost V 8 bases and J 4 bases, with 11 bases left between them. The germline gives CDR1 MNHNS, CDR2 SASEGT. This chain's CDR3 is CASGGRIETQYF. The CDR3 DNA is TGTGCCAGCGGGGGAAGGATAGAGACCCAGTACTTC.

This clone was counted between two and nine times. The rearrangement links TRBV7-9 to TRBJ1-6, with 7 nucleotides matching TRBD1. V lost 5 bases and J lost 1; bases outside the gene matches: 2. This CDR3 comprises 15 residues. CDR1 and CDR2 (germline): SEHNR, FQNEAQ (reference sequence). In DNA form, the CDR3 reads TGTGCCAGCAGCACCAGGGGGTCCTATAATTCACCCCTCCACTTT. Protein sequence: CASSTRGSYNSPLHF.

Only a few counts were recorded for this clone. The chain employs TRBV5-1 and TRBJ1-4, with D perhaps matching TRBD1 (5 bases). This CDR3 has 17 residues. Germline CDR1 and CDR2: SGHRS and YFSETQ. Trimming stripped 2 bases from V and 4 bases from J, with 18 bases between. The CDR3 here is CASSFGPTGSNNEKLFF. In DNA form, the CDR3 reads TGCGCCAGCAGCTTTGGCCCTACAGGCTCCAATAATGAAAAACTGTTTTTT.

V is TRBV16 and J is TRBJ1-1; 8 nucleotides align to TRBD1. Germline trimming cut 4 bases from V and 3 bases from J; bases unmatched to any gene: 4. Germline V gene data show CDR1 as KGHSY and CDR2 as FQNENV. This CDR3 has 14 amino acids. CDR3 DNA: TGTGCCAGCAGCCCCGGACAGGGTGACACTGAAGCTTTCTTT. The encoded protein is CASSPGQGDTEAFF. Full variable domain (remainder filled in from reference TRBV16 and TRBJ1-1): GEEVAQTPKHLVRGEGQKAKLYCAPIKGHSYVFWYQQVLKNEFKFLISFQNENVFDETGMPKERFSAKCLPNSPCSLEIQATKLEDSAVYFCASSPGQGDTEAFFGQGTRLTVV.

This chain connects TRBV30 to TRBJ2-1, with TRBD2 as a possible D gene (5 bases). CDR1 is GTSNPN and CDR2 is SVGIG in the germline V gene (reference sequence). The CDR3 is 12 amino acids. V lost 8 bases and J lost 0, with 8 bases in between. In nucleotides, the CDR3 is TGTGCCATCGGGATCTCCTACAATGAGCAGTTCTTC. Protein sequence: CAIGISYNEQFF.

V and J are TRBV6-1 and TRBJ1-6; the match to TRBD1 covers 9 bases. The CDR3 is made up of 18 amino acids. CDR1 and CDR2 from the germline V gene are MNHNS and SASEGT. V trimming: 4 bases; J trimming: 6 bases; junction bases outside the gene matches: 13. The CDR3 DNA reads TGTGCCAGCAGTGTTATACCGGGACAGGGTTTTTTTAATTCACCCCTCCACTTT. It specifies CASSVIPGQGFFNSPLHF.

This chain joins TRBV4-2 and TRBJ2-1, with TRBD1 identical over 8 bases. Germline-derived CDR1 and CDR2 are LGHNA and YNFKEQ. The ends lost 4 bases at V and 7 bases at J; junction bases unmatched: 9. The CDR3 has 15 residues. CDR3 sequence: CASSPSRTGPNEQFF. CDR3 DNA sequence: TGTGCCAGCAGCCCATCCAGGACAGGGCCGAATGAGCAGTTCTTC.

The gene calls are TRBV29-1 and TRBJ2-5; 7 bases align to TRBD2. CDR1 SQVTM and CDR2 ANQGSEA come from the germline V gene. J lost 4 bases, V lost 1 base, and 0 bases had no gene match. There are 12 residues in the CDR3. The CDR3, as DNA: TGCAGCGTTGAAGGGGGGGGAGAGACCCAGTACTTC. This encodes CSVEGGGETQYF.

V gene TRBV29-1 combines with J gene TRBJ1-1; D not resolved. CDR1 and CDR2 (germline): SQVTM, ANQGSEA. V was shortened by 7 bases and J by 1 base, with 10 bases between the two germline ends. This CDR3 has 12 amino acids. In DNA, the CDR3 is TGCAGCGGCCTTAACGGGAACACTGAAGCTTTCTTT. As protein: CSGLNGNTEAFF.